Shown below are 2 T cell receptor beta chains from a single sample sequenced in a study of monozygotic twins with inflammatory bowel disease. TCRdb reprocessed the 5' RACE reads, with one entry per CDR3 protein and no DNA. The sample's table shows 200,000 to 250,000 distinct CDR3 sequences. The sequenced material came from blood. The receptor set was obtained from a human donor with ulcerative colitis or Crohn's disease, or a healthy co-twin of an affected twin (not recorded which).

The chain couples TRBV11-2 to TRBJ1-1; TCRdb's assignment of TRBD1 cannot be checked, as there is no DNA. The CDR3 loop spans 16 amino acids. CDR1 and CDR2 (germline): SGHAT, FQNNGV. CDR3: CASSQGGLHMNTEAFF. Based on the CDR3 plus reference TRBV11-2 and TRBJ1-1, the full variable domain is EAGVAQSPRYKIIEKRQSVAFWCNPISGHATLYWYQQILGQGPKLLIQFQNNGVVDDSQLPKDRFSAERLKGVDSTLKIQPAKLEDSAVYLCASSQGGLHMNTEAFFGQGTRLTVV.

V usage is TRBV7-9 and J usage is TRBJ1-2. Germline V lookup: CDR1 SEHNR, CDR2 FQNEAQ (reference sequence). This CDR3 is 17 amino acids long. The CDR3 loop is CASSPTDIELANYGYTF.